This record covers a single TCR beta chain. The antigen is unknown. There are 13 residues in the CDR3. Germline lookup yields CDR1 SGHAT and CDR2 FQNNGV. Trimming cost V 5 bases and J 2 bases, with 9 bases left between them. MiXCR, run by TCRdb on the 5' RACE reads, gives a single entry per CDR3 protein. The sample records about 470,000 distinct CDR3 sequences, approximately 24% being singletons. This entry comes from a study of identical twins. General study points: The more abundant beta clonotypes in cord blood had fewer insertions, and memory repertoires did not show this.

The sample was also reused in another study, on T cells expressing NK-cell markers. This second study notes: Sorted CD3+CD56-NKG2C+, CD3+CD56+NKG2C- and CD3+CD56+NKG2C+ T cells were the source of the TCR beta repertoires.

V gene TRBV11-2 combines with J gene TRBJ1-1; no definite D call. The sequence derives from a woman younger than 30 in good health. Source material: CD4+ T cells sorted from blood. CDR3 sequence: CASSTNLNTEAFF. CDR3 DNA: TGTGCCAGCAGCACCAACCTAAACACTGAAGCTTTCTTT.